The 27 T cell receptor beta chains in this list originate from one sample, sequenced in a study of blood T cell repertoires in COVID-19. The protocol was immunoSEQ multiplex PCR, while the TCRdb copy is restricted to in-frame clones and leaves out a portion. The data contain some 220,000 clones, approximately 84% of them singletons. Sequenced input: peripheral blood. Source of these receptors: a man over 45 who had recovered from COVID-19.

This rearrangement joins TRBV6-5 to TRBJ1-6; D gene unclear. The CDR3 runs 13 residues. Trimming removed 6 bases at V and 7 bases at J, with 10 bases between. Germline assignment: CDR1 MNHEY and CDR2 SVGAGI. This chain's CDR3 is CASSRERNSPLHF. The CDR3 region has the DNA TGTGCCAGCAGCCGGGAGAGAAATTCACCCCTCCACTTT.

V is TRBV7-9 and J is TRBJ2-3; 8 nucleotides line up with TRBD1. CDR1 SEHNR and CDR2 FQNEAQ come from the germline V gene (reference sequence). This CDR3 is built from 15 residues. After removal of 5 bases from V and 2 bases from J, the junction contained 6 bases not matched to a gene. DNA of the CDR3: TGTGCCAGCAGCCCACGACAGGGGTTCACAGATACGCAGTATTTT. It yields the protein CASSPRQGFTDTQYF.

V usage is TRBV3-1 (or the pseudogene TRBV3-2) and J usage is TRBJ2-3; TRBD2 matches 14 bases. CDR3 length equals 19 residues. Per germline, CDR1 LGHDT and CDR2 YNNKEL (reference sequence). The V segment lost 1 base and the J segment 1 base; nucleotides outside the gene matches: 7. CDR3 loop: CASSQGRGTSGRRTDTQYF. For the CDR3, the DNA is TGTGCCAGCAGCCAAGGGCGCGGGACTAGCGGGAGACGCACAGATACGCAGTATTTT.

This clone was detected only a few times. This chain uses TRBV28 with TRBJ1-2; D gene unclear. The germline V and J ends were trimmed by 4 bases and 6 bases, with 6 bases remaining between them. Germline V gene sequence: CDR1 MDHEN, CDR2 SYDVKM. CDR3 length: 11 residues. CDR3 residues: CASSSLDGYTF. The CDR3, as DNA: TGTGCCAGCAGTTCCCTAGATGGCTACACCTTC.

This clone was recorded once. This chain links TRBV27 with TRBJ1-4; a weak D match, TRBD1 (6 bases). Germline loops: CDR1 MNHEY, CDR2 SMNVEV (reference sequence). V dropped 3 bases and J dropped 10 bases, with 15 bases sitting between them. CDR3 length: 14 amino acids. The CDR3 is CASSLIRGGGKLFF. CDR3 nucleotide sequence: TGTGCCAGCAGTTTGATTAGGGGGGGAGGAAAACTGTTTTTT.

The V gene is TRBV3-1 (or the pseudogene TRBV3-2), the J gene TRBJ2-1, with 7 bases fitting TRBD2. The CDR3 covers 15 residues. The J segment lost 3 bases and the V segment lost 4 bases, leaving 6 bases of the junction unmatched. Per the germline V gene, CDR1 is LGHDT and CDR2 is YNNKEL (reference sequence). CDR3 nucleotides: TGTGCCAGCAGCCCCAAGCGGGGTGGCTACAATGAGCAGTTCTTC. Translating it yields CASSPKRGGYNEQFF.

The chain joins TRBV14 to TRBJ2-7, with a weak D call TRBD2 (6 bases). The V gene lost 2 bases and the J gene lost 2 bases, with 13 bases spanning the gap. This CDR3 is built from 15 residues. The germline gives CDR1 SGHDN, CDR2 FVKESK. As DNA, the CDR3 is TGTGCCAGCAGCCAAATTGCGGGAAAAACCTACGAGCAGTACTTC. Its protein is CASSQIAGKTYEQYF. Full variable domain (missing parts from reference TRBV14 and TRBJ2-7): EAGVTQFPSHSVIEKGQTVTLRCDPISGHDNLYWYRRVMGKEIKFLLHFVKESKQDESGMPNNRFLAERTGGTYSTLKVQPAELEDSGVYFCASSQIAGKTYEQYFGPGTRLTVT.

This chain joins TRBV27 and TRBJ2-1; 10 nucleotides match TRBD2. V shed 10 bases, J shed 6 bases, and the junction held 9 bases outside the gene matches. The CDR3 is 14 amino acids. In germline, CDR1 is MNHEY, CDR2 SMNVEV (reference sequence). CDR3 in DNA: TGTGCCACCAATCGGGCTAGCGGGAGCAATGAGCAGTTCTTC. It encodes CATNRASGSNEQFF.

V usage is TRBV7-9 and J usage is TRBJ1-2; 8 nucleotides agree with TRBD1. V dropped 6 bases and J dropped 4; count of bases not matched to a gene: 4. Germline CDR1 SEHNR, CDR2 FQNEAQ (reference sequence). The CDR3 is made up of 13 amino acids. As DNA, the CDR3 is TGTGCCAGCAGTCGGGGACAGGCCTATGGCTACACCTTC. This translates into CASSRGQAYGYTF.

The chain is built from TRBV28 and TRBJ2-7; tentatively, D is TRBD2 (6 bases). CDR3 length: 15 amino acids. Trimming took off 7 bases at V and 2 bases at J, with 18 bases between the two ends. The germline V gene has CDR1 MDHEN and CDR2 SYDVKM. The CDR3, as DNA: TGTGCCAGCATGGGGGGAGTTCAGGCGGCCTACGAGCAGTACTTC. This sequence encodes CASMGGVQAAYEQYF.

This CDR3 is CASSLGGGGSNQPQHF. CDR3 nucleotide sequence: TGTGCCAGCAGCCTGGGCGGGGGGGGTAGCAATCAGCCCCAGCATTTT. The chain combines TRBV5-4 with TRBJ1-5, with D possibly being TRBD1 (5 bases). CDR3 size: 16 residues. CDR1 and CDR2 from the germline V gene are SGHNT and YYREEE (reference sequence). The V and J ends lost 4 bases and 0 bases respectively, with 14 bases between them.

The V gene is TRBV6-5, the J gene TRBJ2-2; no clear D gene. CDR1 MNHEY and CDR2 SVGAGI come from the germline V gene. The ends were cut back, 8 bases at V and 5 bases at J, with 6 bases in the middle. This CDR3 has 11 amino acids. Here the CDR3 DNA reads TGTGCCAGCGGCCAAACCGGGGAGCTGTTTTTT. It translates to CASGQTGELFF.

The rearrangement joins TRBV6-2 or TRBV6-3 to TRBJ2-7, with TRBD2 matching 7 bases. CDR3 length: 15 residues. After removal of 6 bases from V and 0 bases from J, the junction contained 8 bases not matched to a gene. Germline values: CDR1 MNHEY, CDR2 SVGEGT. The DNA for the CDR3 is TGTGCCAGCAGCAAAAGCGGGATGAGCTCCTACGAGCAGTACTTC. Translation: CASSKSGMSSYEQYF.

This clone was seen only a few times. The chain links TRBV28 to TRBJ1-5; 9 nucleotides line up with TRBD1. The germline V gene has CDR1 MDHEN and CDR2 SYDVKM. V was pared by 6 bases and J by 7 bases, with 7 bases of the junction left unmatched. This CDR3 region has 14 residues. The DNA for the CDR3 is TGTGCCAGCAGCACGGGACAGGGTTCCCAGCCCCAGCATTTT. Residues: CASSTGQGSQPQHF.

This clone was seen a single time. The CDR3, as DNA: TGTGCCTGGAGTAATCCGGGACTAGCGGGAGGGTACAATGAGCAGTTCTTC. As protein: CAWSNPGLAGGYNEQFF. The rearrangement uses TRBV30 and TRBJ2-1; TRBD2 agrees at 16 bases. The CDR3 totals 17 residues. V lost 2 bases, J lost 4 bases, and 5 bases stayed unmatched. From germline, CDR1 is GTSNPN and CDR2 SVGIG (reference sequence).

V usage is TRBV28 and J usage is TRBJ2-2; 9 bases match TRBD2. Germline V gene lookup returns CDR1 MDHEN and CDR2 SYDVKM. The CDR3 loop spans 16 amino acids. The trim removed 5 bases at V and 4 bases at J, leaving 8 bases unmatched. This CDR3 is CASSEIAGVGTGELFF. CDR3 nucleotide sequence: TGTGCCAGCAGTGAAATAGCGGGAGTTGGCACCGGGGAGCTGTTTTTT.

The chain employs TRBV14 and TRBJ2-3, with 11 bases fitting TRBD2. The CDR3 contains 19 residues. The germline V gene encodes CDR1 SGHDN and CDR2 FVKESK. V gave up 1 base and J gave up 2 bases; unmatched junction bases: 11. In DNA, the CDR3 is TGTGCCAGCAGCCAAGCCCCACCGGGACTAGCGGTTATCACAGATACGCAGTATTTT. It specifies CASSQAPPGLAVITDTQYF.

V usage is TRBV7-2 and J usage is TRBJ2-6, with TRBD2 as a possible D gene (6 bases). The V and J ends lost 5 bases and 1 base respectively, with 9 bases between them. This CDR3 spans 15 amino acids. CDR1 is SGHTA and CDR2 is FQGNSA in the germline V gene. The CDR3 region is CASSGGISGANVLTF. The CDR3 DNA is TGTGCCAGCAGCGGGGGGATTTCTGGGGCCAACGTCCTGACTTTC.

V usage is TRBV18 and J usage is TRBJ2-1, with 16 bases lining up with TRBD2. Germline V gene data show CDR1 as KGHSH and CDR2 as LQKENI. The CDR3 has 16 amino acids. Trimming at V came to 5 bases and at J to 8 bases, leaving 6 bases not matched to a gene. The CDR3 spells CASSRSGLAGGDEQFF. The CDR3 nucleotides are TGTGCCAGCTCAAGATCGGGACTAGCGGGAGGGGATGAGCAGTTCTTC.

The rearrangement uses TRBV11-2 and TRBJ2-2; 13 bases are a match to TRBD2. The CDR3 runs 16 residues. Germline CDR1 and CDR2: SGHAT and FQNNGV. V lost 2 bases and J lost 7; bases outside the gene matches: 4. This chain's CDR3 is CASSLRTSGRGGELFF. The CDR3 DNA sequence: TGTGCCAGCAGCTTAAGGACTAGCGGGAGAGGCGGGGAGCTGTTTTTT.

The gene calls are TRBV9 and TRBJ2-2; 8 bases match TRBD1. Germline CDR1 SGDLS, CDR2 YYNGEE. The CDR3 length is 16 residues. The trim removed 1 base at V and 7 bases at J, leaving 9 bases unmatched. The CDR3 here is CASSVRDRPGLGELFF. Written as DNA, the CDR3 is TGTGCCAGCAGCGTAAGGGACAGGCCGGGACTCGGGGAGCTGTTTTTT.

This clone was recorded once. This chain connects TRBV10-3 to TRBJ2-1; no clear D gene. Trimming took off 7 bases at V and 0 bases at J, with 10 bases between the two ends. The CDR3 covers 14 residues. The germline CDR1 and CDR2 sequences are ENHRY and SYGVKD. The CDR3 coding sequence is TGTGCCATCAAAATTCTTAGCTCCTACAATGAGCAGTTCTTC. This encodes CAIKILSSYNEQFF.

This chain connects TRBV11-2 to TRBJ1-1; D gene ambiguous. V was cut by 5 bases and J by 4 bases, with 20 bases left in between. CDR1 SGHAT and CDR2 FQNNGV come from the germline V gene. The CDR3 totals 16 residues. The CDR3 DNA follows: TGTGCCAGCAGCCGAAGGGCTGGGAGGATAGGCACTGAAGCTTTCTTT. This encodes CASSRRAGRIGTEAFF.

V gene TRBV5-5 combines with J gene TRBJ2-7; D is ambiguous. The V gene lost 4 bases and the J gene lost 0 bases, with 8 bases spanning the gap. The CDR3 length is 13 residues. Germline V lookup: CDR1 SGHKS, CDR2 YYEKEE (reference sequence). The CDR3 sequence is CASSPVPSYEQYF. The DNA of the CDR3 is TGTGCCAGCAGCCCGGTTCCCTCCTACGAGCAGTACTTC.

This clone was picked up a small number of times. The V and J genes are TRBV5-1 and TRBJ2-7, with 10 bases lining up with TRBD1. The CDR3 spans 14 residues. Per germline, CDR1 SGHRS and CDR2 YFSETQ. V gave up 4 bases and J gave up 2 bases; unmatched junction bases: 3. The DNA for the CDR3 is TGCGCCAGCAGCGGGGGACAGGGGACCTACGAGCAGTACTTC. Encoded protein: CASSGGQGTYEQYF.

The chain recombines TRBV11-2 with TRBJ2-1; TRBD2 is a possible D gene (5 bases). The germline V gene encodes CDR1 SGHAT and CDR2 FQNNGV. V was pared by 5 bases and J by 0 bases, with 14 bases between. The CDR3 spans 16 residues. CDR3 in DNA: TGTGCCAGCAGCACCGGAGGACCTAGCTCCTACAATGAGCAGTTCTTC. Translated, it gives CASSTGGPSSYNEQFF.

The chain's CDR3 is CASSLGISGRGVGETQYF. CDR3 coding DNA: TGTGCCAGCAGCTTAGGGATTAGCGGGAGGGGAGTGGGCGAGACCCAGTACTTC. The J gene is TRBJ2-5, the V gene TRBV7-8; 11 bases agree with TRBD2. J lost 5 bases, V lost 1 base, and 12 bases had no gene match. This CDR3 region has 18 residues. CDR1 is SGHVS and CDR2 is FQNEAQ in the germline V gene.